Listed below are T cell receptor beta chains from one sample, sequenced in a study of low-dose radiotherapy and immunotherapy resistance in tumors. TCRdb fed the reads into MiXCR, producing one record per CDR3 protein. There are about 60,000 distinct CDR3 sequences in the sample; under 30% occur only once, and around 6% lies in the top ten. Here the sequenced sample was PBMCs, taken before treatment. The source is a male donor with prostate cancer. CDR3s include the opening cysteine and the closing phenylalanine or tryptophan. A D gene is named only where the DNA matches it firmly. The listing skips clone size in some rows; elsewhere it reads once, few, many or a size class.

TRBV25-1,TRBD1,many,16,TRBJ1-5,CASSDPGTGGNQPQHF,TGTGCCAGCAGTGACCCCGGGACAGGGGGAAATCAGCCCCAGCATTTT
TRBV28,.,many,16,TRBJ2-6,CASSSRGGSGANVLTF,TGTGCCAGCAGTTCTCGGGGAGGATCTGGGGCCAACGTCCTGACTTTC
TRBV20-1,TRBD1,many,13,TRBJ2-7,CSARTGKGDEQYF,TGCAGTGCCAGGACAGGGAAGGGCGACGAGCAGTACTTC
TRBV21-1,.,few,19,TRBJ2-3,CASSKGDWREGPLPYTQYF,TGTGCCAGCAGCAAAGGGGACTGGCGGGAGGGCCCCCTACCGTATACGCAGTATTTT
TRBV28,TRBD1,.,15,TRBJ1-5,CATSGDRVGDQPQHF,TGTGCCACCTCCGGGGACAGGGTTGGGGATCAGCCCCAGCATTTT
TRBV7-3,.,many,14,TRBJ1-1,CASSLSSDHLEAFF,TGTGCCAGCAGCTTAAGTTCAGATCATCTTGAAGCTTTCTTT
TRBV28,.,.,12,TRBJ2-5,CASSRNLETQYF,TGTGCCAGCAGCCGAAATTTGGAGACCCAGTACTTC
TRBV28,TRBD1,few,15,TRBJ1-1,CATGRTGGLSTEAFF,TGTGCCACCGGAAGGACAGGGGGTTTATCCACTGAAGCTTTCTTT
TRBV20-1,.,many,12,TRBJ2-7,CSATGQTYEQYF,TGCAGTGCTACGGGACAAACCTACGAGCAGTACTTC
TRBV5-4,.,many,14,TRBJ2-5,CASSLAQIQETQYF,TGTGCCAGCAGCTTGGCACAGATCCAAGAGACCCAGTACTTC
TRBV20-1,TRBD1,many,17,TRBJ2-2,CSARTGRDLWNTGELFF,TGCAGTGCCCGGACAGGTCGTGACTTGTGGAACACCGGGGAGCTGTTTTTT
TRBV2,.,.,13,TRBJ1-5,CASSAEGNQPQHF,TGTGCCAGCAGTGCGGAGGGCAATCAGCCCCAGCATTTT
TRBV12-3/TRBV12-4,TRBD1,many,15,TRBJ2-7,CASSTHRGSDYEQYF,TGTGCCAGCAGTACCCACAGGGGGTCCGACTACGAGCAGTACTTC
TRBV4-3,TRBD1,many,16,TRBJ2-1,CASSQATGAKYNEQFF,TGCGCCAGCAGCCAAGCGACAGGGGCTAAATACAATGAGCAGTTCTTC
TRBV9,.,.,15,TRBJ2-6,CASSVGGVGANVRTF,TGTGCCAGCAGCGTAGGGGGAGTTGGGGCCAACGTCCGGACTTTC
TRBV9,.,.,12,TRBJ2-1,CASSVDQNEQFF,TGTGCCAGCAGCGTAGACCAGAATGAGCAGTTCTTC
TRBV2,.,many,13,TRBJ1-6,CASSGDNGSPLHF,TGTGCCAGCAGTGGGGATAACGGTTCACCCCTCCACTTT
TRBV10-3,TRBD1,.,13,TRBJ2-7,CAITRQGAGEQYF,TGTGCCATCACTCGCCAGGGGGCCGGCGAGCAGTACTTC
TRBV5-4,.,once,24,TRBJ2-1,CASTNQTSMYLCASSPEVTDEQFF,.
TRBV19,TRBD1,many,16,TRBJ1-1,CASSPRRGQGNTEAFF,TGTGCCAGTAGTCCTCGCAGGGGACAGGGGAACACTGAAGCTTTCTTT
TRBV20-1,.,many,13,TRBJ1-2,CSASREINYGYTF,TGCAGTGCTAGTAGGGAAATTAACTATGGCTACACCTTC
TRBV3-1,TRBD2,many,17,TRBJ2-5,CASSHRGPSGRTETQYF,TGTGCCAGCAGCCACCGCGGGCCTAGCGGGAGGACGGAGACCCAGTACTTC
TRBV6-5,TRBD2,many,18,TRBJ2-1,CASSLLAGGYISHNEQFF,TGTGCCAGCAGTCTCTTGGCGGGGGGTTATATTTCGCACAATGAGCAGTTCTTC
TRBV28,.,medium-sized,16,TRBJ2-3,CASSLLAAASTDTQYF,TGTGCCAGCAGTTTATTGGCCGCTGCTAGCACAGATACGCAGTATTTT
TRBV5-1,.,many,13,TRBJ1-6,CASQDDDNSPLHF,TGCGCCAGCCAGGACGACGATAATTCACCCCTCCACTTT
TRBV10-2,TRBD2,many,14,TRBJ2-3,CASSDSGRKDTQYF,TGCGCCAGCAGTGATAGCGGGAGGAAAGATACGCAGTATTTT
TRBV6-2/TRBV6-3,TRBD2,many,16,TRBJ2-1,CASRNQLAGGPDEQFF,TGTGCCAGCAGGAACCAATTAGCGGGGGGACCCGATGAGCAGTTCTTC
TRBV3-1,.,many,13,TRBJ2-7,CASGGRTSYEQYF,TGTGCCAGCGGAGGCAGAACTTCCTACGAGCAGTACTTC
TRBV5-1,.,many,14,TRBJ2-2,CASSLLPGTGELFF,TGCGCCAGCAGCTTGTTACCAGGGACCGGGGAGCTGTTTTTT
TRBV27,TRBD2,.,16,TRBJ2-1,CASSLGVAGSYNEQFF,TGTGCCAGCAGCCTGGGGGTAGCGGGGTCATACAATGAGCAGTTCTTC
TRBV7-2,.,few,15,TRBJ2-5,CASSSEAAASRTQYF,TGTGCCAGCAGCTCCGAAGCGGCCGCCTCGCGGACCCAGTACTTC
TRBV6-2/TRBV6-3,.,.,15,TRBJ2-1,CASSYSTLDFNEQFF,TGTGCCAGCAGTTACTCGACCCTAGACTTTAATGAGCAGTTCTTC
TRBV11-2,.,.,12,TRBJ1-1,CASSYGNTEAFF,TGTGCCAGCAGCTACGGGAACACTGAAGCTTTCTTT
TRBV18,TRBD1,many,15,TRBJ1-4,CASSPRQGTNEKLFF,TGTGCCAGCTCACCACGACAGGGGACTAATGAAAAACTGTTTTTT
TRBV20-1,.,many,13,TRBJ1-5,CSARGGPDWPQHF,TGCAGTGCTAGAGGGGGCCCGGATTGGCCCCAGCATTTT
TRBV2,TRBD2,few,15,TRBJ2-7,CASREGLARTYEQYF,TGTGCCAGCAGGGAGGGACTAGCGCGAACCTACGAGCAGTACTTC
TRBV6-6,.,.,15,TRBJ1-5,CASSESGQSDQPQHF,TGTGCCAGCAGTGAATCAGGACAGTCTGATCAGCCCCAGCATTTT
TRBV7-8,.,.,13,TRBJ1-2,CASSLRGGDGYTF,TGTGCCAGCAGCTTACGGGGGGGGGATGGCTACACCTTC
TRBV7-9,.,many,15,TRBJ2-1,CASSIVQGNYNEQFF,TGTGCCAGCAGCATAGTCCAGGGCAACTACAATGAGCAGTTCTTC